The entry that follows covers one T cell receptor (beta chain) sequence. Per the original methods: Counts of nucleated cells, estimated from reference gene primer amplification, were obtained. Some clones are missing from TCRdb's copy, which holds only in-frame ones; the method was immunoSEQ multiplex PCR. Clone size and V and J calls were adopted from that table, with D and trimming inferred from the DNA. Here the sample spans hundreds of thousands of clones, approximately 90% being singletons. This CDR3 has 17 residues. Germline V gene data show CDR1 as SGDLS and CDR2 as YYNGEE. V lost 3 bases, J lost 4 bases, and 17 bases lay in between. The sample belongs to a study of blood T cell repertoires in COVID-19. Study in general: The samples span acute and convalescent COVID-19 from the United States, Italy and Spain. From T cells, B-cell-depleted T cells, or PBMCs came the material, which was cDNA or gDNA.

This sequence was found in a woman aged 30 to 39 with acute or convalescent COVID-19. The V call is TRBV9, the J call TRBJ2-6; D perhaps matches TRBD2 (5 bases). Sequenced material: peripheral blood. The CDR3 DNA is TGTGCCAGCAGCGAATCCGTATTTGGCGGGGGGGCCAACGTCCTGACTTTC. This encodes CASSESVFGGGANVLTF. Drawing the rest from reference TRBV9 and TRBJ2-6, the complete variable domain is DSGVTQTPKHLITATGQRVTLRCSPRSGDLSVYWYQQSLDQGLQFLIQYYNGEERAKGNILERFSAQQFPDLHSELNLSSLELGDSALYFCASSESVFGGGANVLTFGAGSRLTVL.